The rows below give T cell receptor beta chains drawn from one sample of a study of cytomegalovirus exposure and HLA in healthy donors. Here immunoSEQ multiplex PCR was the method, and the copy in TCRdb shows in-frame clones only, minus some. This sample has tens of thousands of clones, with approximately 70% found just once. The sample consisted of PBMCs. All receptors derive from a male donor in good health and CMV-seropositive. Both conserved end residues are part of each CDR3. The D gene is left open where the match is weak. The listing skips clone size in some rows; elsewhere it reads once, few, many or a size class.

d_gene: TRBD1; abundance: -; v_gene: TRBV2; j_gene: TRBJ1-6; CDR3aa: CASKPQRTGTNSPLHF; CDR3nt: TGTGCCAGCAAACCCCAGAGGACAGGGACCAATTCACCCCTCCACTTT
d_gene: -; abundance: -; v_gene: TRBV6-6; j_gene: TRBJ1-3; CDR3aa: CASSYLPGEAGNTIYF; CDR3nt: TGTGCCAGCAGTTACCTACCGGGGGAGGCTGGAAACACCATATATTTT
d_gene: -; abundance: -; v_gene: TRBV5-6; j_gene: TRBJ1-2; CDR3aa: CASSLRGNYGYTF; CDR3nt: TGTGCCAGCAGCTTGAGGGGTAACTATGGCTACACCTTC
d_gene: TRBD2; abundance: once; v_gene: TRBV6-1; j_gene: TRBJ2-3; CDR3aa: CASSGTGTSGIQGTDTQYF; CDR3nt: TGTGCCAGCAGTGGTACCGGGACTAGCGGGATCCAGGGCACAGATACGCAGTATTTT
d_gene: -; abundance: few; v_gene: TRBV27; j_gene: TRBJ2-1; CDR3aa: CASSFNSNEQFF; CDR3nt: TGTGCCAGCAGTTTTAACAGTAATGAGCAGTTCTTC
d_gene: -; abundance: -; v_gene: TRBV11-2; j_gene: TRBJ1-1; CDR3aa: CASSTLSTEAFF; CDR3nt: TGTGCCAGCAGTACCCTCAGCACTGAAGCTTTCTTT
d_gene: -; abundance: -; v_gene: TRBV7-2; j_gene: TRBJ1-5; CDR3aa: CASSFRDRTQPQHF; CDR3nt: TGTGCCAGCAGCTTCCGAGACAGGACCCAGCCCCAGCATTTT
d_gene: -; abundance: -; v_gene: TRBV7-2; j_gene: TRBJ1-4; CDR3aa: CASSLATGLSNEKLFF; CDR3nt: TGTGCCAGCAGCTTAGCAACAGGGTTGTCTAATGAAAAACTGTTTTTT
d_gene: -; abundance: -; v_gene: TRBV6-1; j_gene: TRBJ1-2; CDR3aa: CASSEGLYGYTF; CDR3nt: TGTGCCAGCAGTGAAGGGCTCTATGGCTACACCTTC
d_gene: -; abundance: few; v_gene: TRBV10-3; j_gene: TRBJ2-7; CDR3aa: CAISERGYEQYF; CDR3nt: TGTGCCATCAGTGAGCGGGGTTACGAGCAGTACTTC
d_gene: TRBD2; abundance: few; v_gene: TRBV13; j_gene: TRBJ2-1; CDR3aa: CASTSGLAVGYEQFF; CDR3nt: TGTGCCAGCACCTCGGGACTAGCGGTGGGCTATGAGCAGTTCTTC
d_gene: -; abundance: -; v_gene: TRBV5-1; j_gene: TRBJ2-2; CDR3aa: CASSLVPGTGELFF; CDR3nt: TGCGCCAGCAGCTTGGTTCCAGGGACCGGGGAGCTGTTTTTT
d_gene: -; abundance: few; v_gene: TRBV27; j_gene: TRBJ2-1; CDR3aa: CASRQGGGYNEQFF; CDR3nt: TGTGCCAGCAGGCAGGGGGGCGGATACAATGAGCAGTTCTTC
d_gene: -; abundance: -; v_gene: TRBV11-2; j_gene: TRBJ1-6; CDR3aa: CASSFLGDSPLHF; CDR3nt: TGTGCCAGCAGCTTCTTAGGAGATTCACCCCTCCACTTT
d_gene: TRBD2; abundance: -; v_gene: TRBV6-4; j_gene: TRBJ2-2; CDR3aa: CASSDSSGAGELFF; CDR3nt: TGTGCCAGCAGTGACTCTAGCGGGGCCGGGGAGCTGTTTTTT
d_gene: -; abundance: -; v_gene: TRBV4-1; j_gene: TRBJ2-5; CDR3aa: CASSQPSLGGGTGSETQYF; CDR3nt: TGCGCCAGCAGCCAACCATCCTTGGGGGGGGGCACGGGTTCGGAGACCCAGTACTTC
d_gene: TRBD1; abundance: -; v_gene: TRBV18; j_gene: TRBJ1-2; CDR3aa: CASSPQGQGPANYGYTF; CDR3nt: TGTGCCAGCTCACCACAGGGACAGGGTCCGGCTAACTATGGCTACACCTTC